The next 11 T cell receptor beta chains were all read from a single sample in a study of vaccination and CD4 T cells after COVID-19. With the Oncomine TCR Beta short-read assay, DNA from cultured CD4+ T cells was sequenced. Genomic DNA was drawn out of CD4+ T cells grown in culture. TCRdb recomputed calls from the PCR reads with MiXCR, one row per CDR3 protein. The sample includes some 7,000 distinct CDR3 sequences, more than 30% of them seen just once. Their antigens remain unidentified. The treatment was: roughly ten-day PBMC culture with coronavirus spike peptide pools or control peptides (ViraFEST assay). Gathered ahead of the COVID-19 pandemic (2011-2018) were the CD4+ T cells of the unexposed donor. Sequenced sample: CD4+ T cells from blood, cultured in vitro. These TCRs come from a human donor in good health.

The chain couples TRBV6-2 or TRBV6-3 to TRBJ1-5; 7 bases map to TRBD1. V gave up 6 bases and J gave up 5 bases; unmatched junction bases: 7. The CDR3 consists of 14 residues. The germline V gene has CDR1 MNHEY and CDR2 SVGEGT. The CDR3 spells CASRTGQEYQPQHF. As DNA, the CDR3 is TGTGCCAGCAGAACTGGACAGGAATATCAGCCCCAGCATTTT.

This clonotype was seen just once. The chain uses TRBV5-1 and TRBJ1-3; D not certain. CDR3 length: 13 residues. Trimming left V 0 bases short and J 3 bases short, with 4 bases between. Germline CDR1 is SGHRS and CDR2 is YFSETQ. The CDR3 protein is CASSLDGGNTIYF. DNA for the CDR3: TGCGCCAGCAGCTTGGATGGTGGAAACACCATATATTTT.

This clonotype turned up a few times. The chain joins TRBV7-3 to TRBJ2-1; 11 nucleotides line up with TRBD2. V shed 3 bases and J 7 bases; nucleotides not matched to a gene: 11. The CDR3 spans 17 residues. From germline, CDR1 is SGHTA and CDR2 FQGTGA. The CDR3 sequence: CASSFVVSTSGSNEQFF. The DNA of the CDR3 is TGTGCCAGCAGCTTTGTTGTGAGCACTAGCGGGAGTAATGAGCAGTTCTTC.

This clonotype is categorized as large (0.1 to 1%). This chain uses TRBV25-1 with TRBJ2-5; 7 bases line up with TRBD1. The CDR3 length is 14 residues. The germline V gene has CDR1 MGHDK and CDR2 SYGVNS. The J segment lost 5 bases and the V segment lost 3 bases, leaving 6 bases of the junction unmatched. As DNA, the CDR3 is TGTGCCAGCAGTGACAGGGGGTCTTTTGAGACCCAGTACTTC. It translates to CASSDRGSFETQYF.

The V call is TRBV20-1, the J call TRBJ1-1; 10 bases fit TRBD1. With V trimmed by 5 bases and J by 5 bases, 11 bases remained unmatched. This CDR3 has 15 residues. The germline gives CDR1 DFQATT, CDR2 SNEGSKA (reference sequence). The CDR3 loop reads CSAHTRDRGWTEAFF. The CDR3 bases are TGCAGTGCTCATACGAGGGACAGGGGTTGGACTGAAGCTTTCTTT.

About this clonotype itself: A read error may account for a junction end that differs from germline. V usage is TRBV6-1 and J usage is TRBJ1-2, with 7 bases lining up with TRBD1. The CDR3 totals 15 residues. CDR1 and CDR2 (germline): MNHNS, SASEGT. This CDR3 reads CVSSNRGNRNYGYTF. Written as DNA, the CDR3 is TGTGTCAGCAGTAACAGGGGCAATAGGAACTATGGCTACACCTTC.

The chain combines TRBV18 with TRBJ2-5; 9 bases line up with TRBD2. V gave up 8 bases and J gave up 2 bases; unmatched junction bases: 12. The CDR3 is 16 amino acids. Germline V gene sequence: CDR1 KGHSH, CDR2 LQKENI. The CDR3 is CASPGSLAGRQETQYF. CDR3 nucleotide sequence: TGTGCCAGCCCCGGGTCCCTAGCGGGAAGGCAAGAGACCCAGTACTTC.

In this sample, this clonotype is medium-sized (0.01 to 0.1%). CDR3 in DNA: TGTGCCAGCAGTTACTCCCCAGGCGCCAATCAGCCCCAGCATTTT. This translates into CASSYSPGANQPQHF. The chain has TRBV6-5 and TRBJ1-5; D is uncertain. V dropped 0 bases and J dropped 3 bases, with 9 bases sitting between them. This CDR3 spans 15 amino acids. From germline, CDR1 is MNHEY and CDR2 SVGAGI.

The V gene is TRBV7-2, the J gene TRBJ2-7; 14 bases align to TRBD2. The V gene's germline CDR1 is SGHTA and CDR2 FQGNSA. Germline trimming cut 5 bases from V and 6 bases from J; bases unmatched to any gene: 9. The CDR3 is made up of 16 amino acids. CDR3 residues: CASSLLPGLAGVEQYF. CDR3 DNA: TGTGCCAGCAGCCTTCTTCCGGGACTAGCGGGAGTCGAGCAGTACTTC. Full variable domain (remainder filled in from reference TRBV7-2 and TRBJ2-7): GAGVSQSPSNKVTEKGKDVELRCDPISGHTALYWYRQSLGQGLEFLIYFQGNSAPDKSGLPSDRFSAERTGGSVSTLTIQRTQQEDSAVYLCASSLLPGLAGVEQYFGPGTRLTVT.

V and J are TRBV6-5 and TRBJ1-5; D is uncertain. Germline assignment: CDR1 MNHEY and CDR2 SVGAGI. V gave up 3 bases and J gave up 7 bases, with 7 bases separating them. The CDR3 contains 12 residues. The CDR3 protein is CASSYSSQPQHF. CDR3 nucleotides: TGTGCCAGCAGTTATTCCTCCCAGCCCCAGCATTTT.

In this sample, this clonotype turned up a few times. J is TRBJ1-1 and V is TRBV19; D remains ambiguous. The length of the CDR3 is 15 residues. The V end lost 0 bases, the J end lost 0 bases, and 8 bases lay between the germline ends. Germline V CDR1 and CDR2: LNHDA, SQIVND (reference sequence). The CDR3 sequence is CASSIEEVVNTEAFF. Here the CDR3 DNA reads TGTGCCAGTAGTATAGAGGAAGTCGTGAACACTGAAGCTTTCTTT.